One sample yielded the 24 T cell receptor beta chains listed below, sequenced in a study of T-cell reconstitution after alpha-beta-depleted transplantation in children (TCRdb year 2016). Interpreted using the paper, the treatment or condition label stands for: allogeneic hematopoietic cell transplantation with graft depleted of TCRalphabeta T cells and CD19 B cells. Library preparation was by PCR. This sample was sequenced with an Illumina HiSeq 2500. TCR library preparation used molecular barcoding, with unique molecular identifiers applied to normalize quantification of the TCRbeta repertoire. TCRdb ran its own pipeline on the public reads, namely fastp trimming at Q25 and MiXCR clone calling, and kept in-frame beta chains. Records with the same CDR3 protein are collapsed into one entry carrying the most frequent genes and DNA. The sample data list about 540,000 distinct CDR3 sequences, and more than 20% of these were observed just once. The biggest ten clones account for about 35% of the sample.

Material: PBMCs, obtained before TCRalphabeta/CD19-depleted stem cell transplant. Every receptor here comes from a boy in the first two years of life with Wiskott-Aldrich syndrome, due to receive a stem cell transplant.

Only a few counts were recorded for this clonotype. The CDR3 protein is CAIRRQGGYTEAFF. As DNA, the CDR3 is TGTGCCATCAGGAGACAGGGTGGATACACTGAAGCTTTCTTT. This chain joins TRBV10-3 and TRBJ1-1; TRBD1 matches 7 bases. V trimming: 6 bases; J trimming: 3 bases; junction bases outside the gene matches: 7. The CDR3 has 14 amino acids. Germline CDR1 and CDR2: ENHRY and SYGVKD.

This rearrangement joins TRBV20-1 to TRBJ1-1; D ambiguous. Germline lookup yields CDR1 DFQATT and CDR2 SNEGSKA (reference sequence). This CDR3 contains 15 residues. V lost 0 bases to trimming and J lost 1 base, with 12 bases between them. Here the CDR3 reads CSARDLVGGNTEAFF. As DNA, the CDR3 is TGCAGTGCTAGAGATCTGGTAGGCGGGAACACTGAAGCTTTCTTT.

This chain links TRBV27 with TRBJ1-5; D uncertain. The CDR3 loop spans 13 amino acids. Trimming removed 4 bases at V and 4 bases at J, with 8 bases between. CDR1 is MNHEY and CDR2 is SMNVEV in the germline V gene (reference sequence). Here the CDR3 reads CASSSLYNQPQHF. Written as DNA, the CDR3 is TGTGCCAGCAGTTCACTTTATAATCAGCCCCAGCATTTT.

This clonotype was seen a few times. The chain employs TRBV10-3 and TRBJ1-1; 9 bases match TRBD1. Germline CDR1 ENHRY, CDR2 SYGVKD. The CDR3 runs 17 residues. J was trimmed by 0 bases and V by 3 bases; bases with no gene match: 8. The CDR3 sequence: CAISDYGTGKVNTEAFF. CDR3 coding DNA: TGTGCCATCAGTGATTACGGGACAGGGAAGGTGAACACTGAAGCTTTCTTT.

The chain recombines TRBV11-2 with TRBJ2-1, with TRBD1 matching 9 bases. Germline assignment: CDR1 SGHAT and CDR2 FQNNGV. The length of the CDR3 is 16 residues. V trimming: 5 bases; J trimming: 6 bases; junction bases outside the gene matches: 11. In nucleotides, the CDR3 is TGTGCCAGCAGCCCGACCGGGACAGGGAATCGCAATGAGCAGTTCTTC. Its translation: CASSPTGTGNRNEQFF.

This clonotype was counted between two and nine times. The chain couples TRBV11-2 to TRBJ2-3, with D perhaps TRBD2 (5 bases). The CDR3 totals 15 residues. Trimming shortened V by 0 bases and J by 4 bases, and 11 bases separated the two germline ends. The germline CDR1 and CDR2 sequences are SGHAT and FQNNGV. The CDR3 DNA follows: TGTGCCAGCAGCTTAGAGCTGCGGGTCCCAGATACGCAGTATTTT. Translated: CASSLELRVPDTQYF.

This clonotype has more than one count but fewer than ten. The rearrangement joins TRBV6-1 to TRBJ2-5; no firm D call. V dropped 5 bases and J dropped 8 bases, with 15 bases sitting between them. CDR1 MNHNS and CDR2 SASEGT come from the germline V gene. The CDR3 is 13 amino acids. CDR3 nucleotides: TGTGCCAGCAGTCGGACCCGATTGGCCACCCAGTACTTC. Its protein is CASSRTRLATQYF.

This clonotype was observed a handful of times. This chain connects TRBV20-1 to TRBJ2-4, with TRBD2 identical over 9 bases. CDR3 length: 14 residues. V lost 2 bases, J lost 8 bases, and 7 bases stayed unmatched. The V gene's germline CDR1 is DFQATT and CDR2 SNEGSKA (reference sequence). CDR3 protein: CSARSAGGMDIQYF. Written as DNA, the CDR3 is TGCAGTGCTAGATCAGCGGGAGGCATGGACATTCAGTACTTC.

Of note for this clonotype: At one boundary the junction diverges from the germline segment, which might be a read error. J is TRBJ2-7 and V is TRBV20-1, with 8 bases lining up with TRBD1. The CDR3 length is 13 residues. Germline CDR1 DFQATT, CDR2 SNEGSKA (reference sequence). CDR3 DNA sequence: TGCACTGCTAGGCGACAGGGGCCCCACGAGCAGTACTTC. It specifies CTARRQGPHEQYF.

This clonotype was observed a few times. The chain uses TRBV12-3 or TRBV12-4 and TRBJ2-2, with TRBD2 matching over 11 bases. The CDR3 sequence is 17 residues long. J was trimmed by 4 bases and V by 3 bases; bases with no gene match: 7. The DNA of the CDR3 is TGTGCCAGCAGTTTTTTCTCTGGGACTAGCGGCACCGGGGAGCTGTTTTTT. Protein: CASSFFSGTSGTGELFF.

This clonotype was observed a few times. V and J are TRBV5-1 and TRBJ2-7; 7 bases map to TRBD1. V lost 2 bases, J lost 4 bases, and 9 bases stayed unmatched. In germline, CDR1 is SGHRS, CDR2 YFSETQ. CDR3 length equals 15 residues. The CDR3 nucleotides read TGCGCCAGCAGCTTCACCGGGACAGAAAATTACGAGCAGTACTTC. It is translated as CASSFTGTENYEQYF.

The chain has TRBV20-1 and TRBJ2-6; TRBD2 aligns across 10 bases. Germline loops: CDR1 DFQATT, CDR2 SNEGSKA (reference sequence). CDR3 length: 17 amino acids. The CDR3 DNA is TGCAGGCCGAAGCTCAGCGGGAGGGCCCCTGGGGCCAACGTCCTGACTTTC. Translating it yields CRPKLSGRAPGANVLTF.

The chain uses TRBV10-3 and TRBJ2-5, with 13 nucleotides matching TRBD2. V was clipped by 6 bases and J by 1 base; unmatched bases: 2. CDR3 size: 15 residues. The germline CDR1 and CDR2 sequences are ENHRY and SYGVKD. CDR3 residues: CAISRLAGGQETQYF. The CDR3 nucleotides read TGTGCCATCAGCCGACTAGCGGGAGGCCAAGAGACCCAGTACTTC.

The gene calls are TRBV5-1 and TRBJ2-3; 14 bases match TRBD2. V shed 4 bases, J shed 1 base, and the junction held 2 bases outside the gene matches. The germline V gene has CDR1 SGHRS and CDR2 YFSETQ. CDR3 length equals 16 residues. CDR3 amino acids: CASSGGLAGGTDTQYF. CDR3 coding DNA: TGCGCCAGCAGCGGGGGACTAGCGGGAGGCACAGATACGCAGTATTTT. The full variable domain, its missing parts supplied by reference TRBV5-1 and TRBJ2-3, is KAGVTQTPRYLIKTRGQQVTLSCSPISGHRSVSWYQQTPGQGLQFLFEYFSETQRNKGNFPGRFSGRQFSNSRSEMNVSTLELGDSALYLCASSGGLAGGTDTQYFGPGTRLTVL.

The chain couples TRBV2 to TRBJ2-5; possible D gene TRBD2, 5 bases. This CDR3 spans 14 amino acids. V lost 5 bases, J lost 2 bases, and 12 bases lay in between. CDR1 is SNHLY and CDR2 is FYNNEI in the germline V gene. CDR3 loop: CASSFGLTQETQYF. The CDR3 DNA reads TGTGCCAGCAGTTTCGGACTTACACAAGAGACCCAGTACTTC.

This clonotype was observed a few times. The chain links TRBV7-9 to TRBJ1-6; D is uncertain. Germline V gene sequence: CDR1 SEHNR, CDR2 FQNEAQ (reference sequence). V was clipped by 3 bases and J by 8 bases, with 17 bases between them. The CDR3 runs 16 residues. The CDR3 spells CASSFSEGIGHSPLHF. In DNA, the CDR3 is TGTGCCAGCAGCTTTTCCGAGGGAATCGGGCATTCACCCCTCCACTTT.

This chain's CDR3 is CATLGGTYNEQFF. In nucleotides, the CDR3 is TGTGCCACGCTGGGGGGGACCTACAATGAGCAGTTCTTC. The chain recombines TRBV15 with TRBJ2-1; TRBD2 matches 7 bases. Trimming cost V 9 bases and J 2 bases; bases outside gene matches: 4. The germline gives CDR1 LNHNV, CDR2 YYDKDF (reference sequence). This CDR3 region has 13 residues.

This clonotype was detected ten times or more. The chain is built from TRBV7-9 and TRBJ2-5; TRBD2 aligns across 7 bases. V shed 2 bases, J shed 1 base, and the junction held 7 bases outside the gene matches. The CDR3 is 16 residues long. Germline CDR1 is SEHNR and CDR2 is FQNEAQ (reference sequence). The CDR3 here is CASSLLPGRVQETQYF. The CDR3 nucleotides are TGTGCCAGCAGCTTACTCCCGGGGAGGGTCCAAGAGACCCAGTACTTC.

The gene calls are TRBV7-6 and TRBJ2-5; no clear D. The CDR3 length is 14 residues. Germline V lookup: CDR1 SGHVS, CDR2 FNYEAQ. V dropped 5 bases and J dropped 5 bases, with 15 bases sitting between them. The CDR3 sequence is CASSLVEVGETQYF. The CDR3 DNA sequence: TGTGCCAGCAGCCTAGTAGAGGTTGGGGAGACCCAGTACTTC.

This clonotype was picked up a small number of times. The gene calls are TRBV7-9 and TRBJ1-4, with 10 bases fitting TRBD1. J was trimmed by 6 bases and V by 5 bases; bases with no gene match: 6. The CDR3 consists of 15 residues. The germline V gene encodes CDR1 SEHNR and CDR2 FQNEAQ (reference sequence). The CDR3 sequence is CASSHDRGRDEKLFF. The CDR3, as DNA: TGTGCCAGCAGCCACGACAGGGGGCGGGATGAAAAACTGTTTTTT.

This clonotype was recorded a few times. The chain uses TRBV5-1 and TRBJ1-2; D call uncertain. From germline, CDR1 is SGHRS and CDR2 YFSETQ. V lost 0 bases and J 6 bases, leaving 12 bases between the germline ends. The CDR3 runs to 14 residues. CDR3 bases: TGCGCCAGCAGCTTGGATTGGTTTAAGGATGGCTACACCTTC. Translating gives CASSLDWFKDGYTF.

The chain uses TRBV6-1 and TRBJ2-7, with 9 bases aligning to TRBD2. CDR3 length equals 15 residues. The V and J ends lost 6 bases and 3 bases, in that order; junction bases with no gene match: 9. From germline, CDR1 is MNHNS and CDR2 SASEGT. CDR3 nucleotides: TGTGCCAGCAGAACCCTAGCGGGATCGGTCTACGAGCAGTACTTC. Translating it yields CASRTLAGSVYEQYF.

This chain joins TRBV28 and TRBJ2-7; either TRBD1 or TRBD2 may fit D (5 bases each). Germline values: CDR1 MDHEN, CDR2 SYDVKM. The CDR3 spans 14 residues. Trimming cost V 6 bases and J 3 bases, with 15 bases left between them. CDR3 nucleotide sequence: TGTGCCAGCAGCTTTCCGGGACGGTACTACGAGCAGTACTTC. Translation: CASSFPGRYYEQYF.

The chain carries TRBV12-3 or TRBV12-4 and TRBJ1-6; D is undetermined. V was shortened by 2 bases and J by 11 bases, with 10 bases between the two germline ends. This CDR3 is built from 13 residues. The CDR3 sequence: CASSLSNTPPLHF. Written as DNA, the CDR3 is TGTGCCAGCAGTTTATCTAACACGCCACCCCTCCACTTT.